Reported below is one T cell receptor (beta chain). The data were obtained in a study of blood T cell repertoires in COVID-19. Whole-study context: Sources were T cells, B-cell-depleted T cells, or PBMCs; the material itself was cDNA or gDNA.

V was shortened by 1 base and J by 1 base, with 11 bases between the two germline ends. The germline V gene has CDR1 SGHVS and CDR2 FQNEAQ. The CDR3 is made up of 16 amino acids. As processed by the authors: Using reference gene primer amplification, nucleated cell counts were estimated. Clones were sequenced by immunoSEQ multiplex PCR, and TCRdb holds only the in-frame ones, with some missing. That table is the source of V, J and clone size, and D and trimming were worked out from the DNA. In the table there are 100,000 or so clones, 82% of which are singletons. Sample: peripheral blood. This sequence was found in a man older than 75 with acute or convalescent COVID-19. The chain employs TRBV7-8 and TRBJ1-5; unclear D gene. Here the CDR3 DNA reads TGTGCCAGCAGCTTAGTCCGGACGGGGAGCAATCAGCCCCAGCATTTT. Protein: CASSLVRTGSNQPQHF.